These 3 T cell receptor beta chains were all obtained from the same sample, sequenced in a study of shared clonotypes between healthy human individuals. Assay: immunoSEQ multiplex PCR; the TCRdb copy retains only in-frame clones and omits some. Of approximately 740,000 clones detected, less than 85% appear once; the ten largest clones hold under 2%. Sequencing was carried out using memory CD4+ T cells sorted from blood. Subset of the sample: CD45RA-negative fraction. The receptors come from a woman in her 30s in good health.

This chain uses TRBV28 with TRBJ1-5; 7 bases are shared with TRBD1. The CDR3 length is 14 residues. Germline V gene sequence: CDR1 MDHEN, CDR2 SYDVKM. Trimming cost V 5 bases and J 7 bases; bases outside gene matches: 8. CDR3 sequence reads: CASSAHRGRQPQHF. CDR3 in DNA: TGTGCCAGCAGTGCGCACAGGGGACGCCAGCCCCAGCATTTT.

The chain links TRBV7-2 to TRBJ1-1, with D hard to call. Germline V gene lookup returns CDR1 SGHTA and CDR2 FQGNSA. The germline V and J ends were trimmed by 1 base and 3 bases, with 12 bases remaining between them. This CDR3 contains 15 residues. The CDR3: CASSLDPVGDTEAFF. The CDR3 nucleotides read TGTGCCAGCAGCTTAGATCCCGTGGGAGACACTGAAGCTTTCTTT.

The CDR3, as DNA: TGCGCCAGCAGCCAAGTAAAAGCGGGAGGGCCATTGACAGATACGCAGTATTTT. Its translation is CASSQVKAGGPLTDTQYF. The rearrangement joins TRBV4-1 to TRBJ2-3; 10 bases fit TRBD2. Germline CDR1 is MGHRA and CDR2 is YSYEKL. The junction had 10 bases not matched to a gene; V was cut back by 1 base and J by 3 bases. The CDR3 loop spans 18 amino acids.